This T cell receptor beta chain stems from a study of T cells in localized non-small cell lung cancer. Method: immunoSEQ multiplex PCR; TCRdb's copy keeps in-frame clones and lacks some. The sample holds 12,000 or so clones, approximately 81% seen once. General study findings and limits: There was higher T cell clonality in uninvolved adjacent lung than in tumor, and it was highest there. Higher adjacent-lung clonality was associated with shorter survival. In adjacent lung appeared a median 57 of the top 100 tumor clones.

Remarks on this clone: Its antigen is not identified.

The CDR3 covers 13 residues. V shed 1 base and J shed 1 base, with 4 bases lying between them. The germline V gene encodes CDR1 KGHSH and CDR2 LQKENI. This chain uses TRBV18 with TRBJ1-1; D is undetermined. The receptor was isolated from a male donor at least 60 years old with stage I lung adenocarcinoma. Sequenced here: peripheral blood, sampled before any cancer treatment. The CDR3 sequence is CASSPQKNTEAFF. DNA for the CDR3: TGTGCCAGCTCACCACAGAAGAACACTGAAGCTTTCTTT. Full variable domain (missing parts from reference TRBV18 and TRBJ1-1): NAGVMQNPRHLVRRRGQEARLRCSPMKGHSHVYWYRQLPEEGLKFMVYLQKENIIDESGMPKERFSAEFPKEGPSILRIQQVVRGDSAAYFCASSPQKNTEAFFGQGTRLTVV.